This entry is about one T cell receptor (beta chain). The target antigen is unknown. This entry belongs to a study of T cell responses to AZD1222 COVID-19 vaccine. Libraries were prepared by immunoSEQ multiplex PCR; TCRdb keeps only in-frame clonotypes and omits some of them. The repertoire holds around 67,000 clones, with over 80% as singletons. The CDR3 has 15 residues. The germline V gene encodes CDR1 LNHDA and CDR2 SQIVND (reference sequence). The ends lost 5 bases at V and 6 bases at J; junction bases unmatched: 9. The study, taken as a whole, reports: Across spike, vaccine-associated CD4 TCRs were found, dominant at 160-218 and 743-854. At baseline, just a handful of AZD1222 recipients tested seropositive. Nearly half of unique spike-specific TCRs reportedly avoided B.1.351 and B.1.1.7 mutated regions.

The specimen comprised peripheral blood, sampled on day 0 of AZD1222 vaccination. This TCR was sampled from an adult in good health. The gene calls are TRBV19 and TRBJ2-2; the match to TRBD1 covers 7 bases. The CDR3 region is CASSFDRASPGELFF. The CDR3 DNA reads TGTGCCAGTAGTTTCGACAGGGCAAGTCCCGGGGAGCTGTTTTTT.